This T cell receptor (beta chain) was recovered during a study of CD8+ T cells in alopecia areata. RNA extraction and reverse transcription yielded cDNA as sequencing template. The assay was immunoSEQ multiplex PCR, and TCRdb's table has in-frame clones only and misses some. This sample has 100,000 to 120,000 clones, with approximately 59% found just once. Note on this clone: Its specificity is not known.

CD4+ and CD8+ T cells were sorted from PBMCs stained for CD3, CD4 and CD8. V shed 3 bases, J shed 1 base, and the junction held 2 bases outside the gene matches. The CDR3 covers 14 residues. From germline, CDR1 is GTSNPN and CDR2 SVGIG (reference sequence). Overall study results and limits: Sequencing of scalp tissue also captures the resident alphabeta T cells of normal skin.

The source material was CD8+ T cells sorted from blood. This TCR derives from a human donor in good health. This chain connects TRBV30 to TRBJ1-5; the match to TRBD1 covers 8 bases. This CDR3 is CAWSQGASNQPQHF. CDR3 DNA: TGTGCCTGGAGCCAGGGGGCGAGCAATCAGCCCCAGCATTTT.